What follows describes a single T cell receptor (beta chain). The target antigen is unknown. This record belongs to a study of T cell responses to AZD1222 COVID-19 vaccine. Study-wide points: Reportedly, nearly half of unique spike TCRs recognized epitopes outside B.1.351/B.1.1.7 mutations.

The protocol was immunoSEQ multiplex PCR, while the TCRdb copy is restricted to in-frame clones and leaves out a portion. The data contain about 76,000 clones, about 88% of them singletons. V lost 5 bases and J lost 5, with 7 bases in between. Per the germline V gene, CDR1 is SGHAT and CDR2 is FQNNGV. The CDR3 is 11 residues long. This sequence originates from an adult in good health. The gene calls are TRBV11-2 and TRBJ2-7; no clear D. The source material was peripheral blood, sampled on day 0 of AZD1222 vaccination. The CDR3 reads CASSQGHEQYF. In nucleotides, the CDR3 is TGTGCCAGCAGCCAAGGGCACGAGCAGTACTTC.